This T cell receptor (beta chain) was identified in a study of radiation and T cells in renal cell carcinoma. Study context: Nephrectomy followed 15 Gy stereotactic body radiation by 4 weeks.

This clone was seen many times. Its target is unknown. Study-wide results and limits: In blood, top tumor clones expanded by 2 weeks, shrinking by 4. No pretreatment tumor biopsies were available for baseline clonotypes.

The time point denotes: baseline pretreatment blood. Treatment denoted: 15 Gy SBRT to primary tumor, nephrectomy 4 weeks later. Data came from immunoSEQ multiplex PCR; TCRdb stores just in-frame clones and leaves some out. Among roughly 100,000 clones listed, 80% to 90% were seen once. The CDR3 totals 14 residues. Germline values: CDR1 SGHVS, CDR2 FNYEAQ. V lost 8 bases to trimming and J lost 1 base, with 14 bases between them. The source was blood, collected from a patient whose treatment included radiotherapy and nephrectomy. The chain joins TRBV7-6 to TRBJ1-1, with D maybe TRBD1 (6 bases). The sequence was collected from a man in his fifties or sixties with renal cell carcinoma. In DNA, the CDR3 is TGTGCCAGCTCCAGCAGGGGATCGAACACTGAAGCTTTCTTT. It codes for CASSSRGSNTEAFF.